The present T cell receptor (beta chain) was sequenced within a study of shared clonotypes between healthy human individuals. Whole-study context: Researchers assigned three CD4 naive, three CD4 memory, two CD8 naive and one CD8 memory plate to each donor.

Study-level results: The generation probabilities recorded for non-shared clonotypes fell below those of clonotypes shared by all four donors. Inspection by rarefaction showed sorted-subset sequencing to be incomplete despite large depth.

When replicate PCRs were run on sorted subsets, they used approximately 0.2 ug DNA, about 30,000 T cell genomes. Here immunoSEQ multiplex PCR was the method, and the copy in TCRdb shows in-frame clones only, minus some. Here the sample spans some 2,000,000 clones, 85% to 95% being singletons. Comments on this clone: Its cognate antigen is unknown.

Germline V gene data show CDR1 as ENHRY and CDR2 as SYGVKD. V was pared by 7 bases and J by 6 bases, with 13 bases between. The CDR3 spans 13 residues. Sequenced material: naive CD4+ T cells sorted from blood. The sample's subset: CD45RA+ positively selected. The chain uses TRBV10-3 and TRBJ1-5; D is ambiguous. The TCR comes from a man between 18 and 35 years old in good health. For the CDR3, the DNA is TGTGCCATCAATTCTGGGGAGGGTCAGCCCCAGCATTTT. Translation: CAINSGEGQPQHF.